This entry features one T cell receptor (beta chain) sequence. What antigen it recognizes has not been identified. There are no base qualities to consult, and no much larger clone falls within one base. The meaning of the sample's time point label: about 28 days (+/-7) after the second vaccine dose. Because spike-specific TCR depth and breadth did not differ between the two schedules, AZD1222 recipients who got a second dose at roughly 4 weeks were pooled with those who got a second dose at roughly 12 weeks. Vaccinee samples came from UK trials COV001 and COV002, including a single-blind randomized controlled phase 2/3 trial of AZD1222 (ChAdOx1 nCoV-19) in healthy adults. For TCRbeta chain sequencing, PBMC samples from trial participants were taken at day 0 and at day 28 after the second dose. The CDR3 regions of human TCRbeta chains were analyzed by immunosequencing. Under the source paper's analysis protocol: Repertoire TCRs were matched against a reference library of SARS-CoV-2-specific TCRs generated with the MIRA antigen-specificity platform. Breadth was defined as the fraction of unique TCRs that were SARS-CoV-2-associated. Depth was defined as the fraction of total T cells that were SARS-CoV-2-associated. Using the MIRA data, each spike-specific TCR was assigned both to the spike region to which the TCR was reactive and to a CD4 or CD8 class. Log10-transformed breadth and depth values were compared by one-way ANOVA with Sidak's multiple comparisons tests. Held by TCRdb, this immuneACCESS table contains in-frame sequences only and omits some clones. Under half of the omission traces to an unresolved V gene where checked; the cause of the rest is unknown. For V, J and clone size, that table is used; D and trimming come from the DNA. In all, the sample holds about 110,000 clones, and approximately 90% of those were seen once. Around 4.9% of the sample goes to the ten largest clones.

The CDR3 has 15 amino acids, counting the end cysteine and phenylalanine. Kept here is only the CDR3 DNA, which spans 45 bases and is read in frame from base 1. Via the germline V gene (reference sequence), CDR1 is LNHDA and CDR2 SQIVND. The trim is 2 bases for V and 5 bases for J, with a gap of 13 bases between the germline ends. The entry originates in a study of T cell responses to AZD1222 COVID-19 vaccine (dated by TCRdb to 2020 to 2022). About the full investigation: TCR sequencing covered more than 230 trial participants: 207 given two doses of AZD1222 and 26 given two doses of MenACWY control vaccine. Trial participants were enrolled by age into subgroups of 18-55, 56-69 and 70-plus years, and roughly 160, 29 and 62 TCR-sequenced participants, respectively, were included in these subgroups.

Results and caveats for the whole study, not just this receptor: Reportedly, close to half of the unique spike-specific TCRs recognized epitopes lying outside the regions that are mutated in the B.1.351 and B.1.1.7 variants. Because no day 14 peak-response samples were available, the repertoires could be characterized only after the peak T cell response. In the small 56-69-year group, the increase in depth fell short of significance, most likely because of low power. Conclusions about previously exposed vaccinees are limited, since just a handful of AZD1222 recipients were seropositive for SARS-CoV-2 at baseline. A significant rise in spike-specific TCR breadth and depth was observed after two AZD1222 doses relative to day 0 and relative to MenACWY recipients. The whole spike protein was spanned by vaccine-associated CD4 TCRs, and dominant responses were seen in regions 160-218 and 743-854. Most participants were white British and females outnumbered males, and the authors suggested that clonal diversity may have been underestimated.

This TCR came from an adult who received the AZD1222 COVID-19 vaccine. The rearranged segments are TRBV19 and TRBJ1-5; the D gene is unclear. Sequences were derived from peripheral blood, sampled 28 days after the second AZD1222 dose. The CDR3 sequence is CASSITGQHYQPQHF. The DNA sequence follows: TGTGCCAGTAGTATAACGGGCCAGCACTATCAGCCCCAGCATTTT.